The rows below give T cell receptor beta chains drawn from one sample of a study of stem cell transplantation in POMP-related autoinflammatory disease. Assay used: immunoSEQ multiplex PCR; TCRdb lists only in-frame clones, some missing. This table has some 69,000 clones, more than 75% appearing once. Sequenced material: CD4+ T cells from PBMCs, taken after stem cell transplantation. These receptors all stem from a human patient with POMP-related autoinflammation and immune dysregulation (PRAID). Some T cells may trace back to the graft donor. Both conserved end residues are part of each CDR3. D genes are given only for firm matches. Part of the rows lack a size; the others show once, few, many or a class for expanded clones.

V gene: TRBV30; D gene: NA; clone size: NA; J gene: TRBJ2-7; CDR3 protein: CAWITSYEQYF; CDR3 DNA: TGTGCCTGGATTACCAGTTACGAGCAGTACTTC
V gene: TRBV11-2; D gene: TRBD1; clone size: NA; J gene: TRBJ1-4; CDR3 protein: CASRPTGSVEKLFF; CDR3 DNA: TGTGCCAGCAGGCCGACAGGGTCTGTTGAGAAACTGTTTTTT
V gene: TRBV2; D gene: NA; clone size: NA; J gene: TRBJ1-1; CDR3 protein: CASSEQGLMNTEAFF; CDR3 DNA: TGTGCCAGCAGTGAGCAGGGCCTCATGAACACTGAAGCTTTCTTT
V gene: TRBV6-5; D gene: TRBD2; clone size: NA; J gene: TRBJ2-1; CDR3 protein: CASSSERGGRDEQFF; CDR3 DNA: TGTGCCAGCAGTTCTGAGCGGGGGGGCAGGGATGAGCAGTTCTTC
V gene: TRBV6-5; D gene: NA; clone size: NA; J gene: TRBJ1-3; CDR3 protein: CATSIQSGNTIYF; CDR3 DNA: TGTGCCACTTCGATTCAGTCTGGAAACACCATATATTTT
V gene: TRBV28; D gene: TRBD1; clone size: NA; J gene: TRBJ1-2; CDR3 protein: CASSPGTGGYTF; CDR3 DNA: TGTGCCAGCAGTCCAGGGACAGGAGGCTACACCTTC
V gene: TRBV6-1; D gene: NA; clone size: NA; J gene: TRBJ2-2; CDR3 protein: CASSVFSGVWNTGELFF; CDR3 DNA: TGTGCCAGCAGTGTATTCTCCGGGGTTTGGAACACCGGGGAGCTGTTTTTT
V gene: TRBV5-1; D gene: NA; clone size: NA; J gene: TRBJ1-6; CDR3 protein: CASSLEDKNPLHF; CDR3 DNA: TGCGCCAGCAGCTTGGAGGACAAAAATCCCCTCCACTTT
V gene: TRBV30; D gene: NA; clone size: NA; J gene: TRBJ1-4; CDR3 protein: CAWSPSGLGVNEKLFF; CDR3 DNA: TGTGCCTGGAGTCCCTCTGGGTTGGGGGTTAATGAAAAACTGTTTTTT
V gene: TRBV5-1; D gene: TRBD2; clone size: NA; J gene: TRBJ2-2; CDR3 protein: CASSFSGGNTGELFF; CDR3 DNA: TGCGCCAGCAGCTTTAGCGGGGGGAACACCGGGGAGCTGTTTTTT
V gene: TRBV11-2; D gene: NA; clone size: once; J gene: TRBJ2-5; CDR3 protein: CASSPQGYQETQYF; CDR3 DNA: TGTGCCAGCAGCCCGCAGGGTTATCAAGAGACCCAGTACTTC
V gene: TRBV5-5; D gene: TRBD2; clone size: once; J gene: TRBJ2-7; CDR3 protein: CASSPGTSSPWEQYF; CDR3 DNA: TGTGCCAGCAGTCCCGGGACTAGCTCCCCTTGGGAGCAGTACTTC
V gene: TRBV2; D gene: NA; clone size: NA; J gene: TRBJ1-6; CDR3 protein: CASRADRERASLHF; CDR3 DNA: TGTGCCAGCAGGGCCGACAGAGAGCGCGCATCCCTCCACTTT